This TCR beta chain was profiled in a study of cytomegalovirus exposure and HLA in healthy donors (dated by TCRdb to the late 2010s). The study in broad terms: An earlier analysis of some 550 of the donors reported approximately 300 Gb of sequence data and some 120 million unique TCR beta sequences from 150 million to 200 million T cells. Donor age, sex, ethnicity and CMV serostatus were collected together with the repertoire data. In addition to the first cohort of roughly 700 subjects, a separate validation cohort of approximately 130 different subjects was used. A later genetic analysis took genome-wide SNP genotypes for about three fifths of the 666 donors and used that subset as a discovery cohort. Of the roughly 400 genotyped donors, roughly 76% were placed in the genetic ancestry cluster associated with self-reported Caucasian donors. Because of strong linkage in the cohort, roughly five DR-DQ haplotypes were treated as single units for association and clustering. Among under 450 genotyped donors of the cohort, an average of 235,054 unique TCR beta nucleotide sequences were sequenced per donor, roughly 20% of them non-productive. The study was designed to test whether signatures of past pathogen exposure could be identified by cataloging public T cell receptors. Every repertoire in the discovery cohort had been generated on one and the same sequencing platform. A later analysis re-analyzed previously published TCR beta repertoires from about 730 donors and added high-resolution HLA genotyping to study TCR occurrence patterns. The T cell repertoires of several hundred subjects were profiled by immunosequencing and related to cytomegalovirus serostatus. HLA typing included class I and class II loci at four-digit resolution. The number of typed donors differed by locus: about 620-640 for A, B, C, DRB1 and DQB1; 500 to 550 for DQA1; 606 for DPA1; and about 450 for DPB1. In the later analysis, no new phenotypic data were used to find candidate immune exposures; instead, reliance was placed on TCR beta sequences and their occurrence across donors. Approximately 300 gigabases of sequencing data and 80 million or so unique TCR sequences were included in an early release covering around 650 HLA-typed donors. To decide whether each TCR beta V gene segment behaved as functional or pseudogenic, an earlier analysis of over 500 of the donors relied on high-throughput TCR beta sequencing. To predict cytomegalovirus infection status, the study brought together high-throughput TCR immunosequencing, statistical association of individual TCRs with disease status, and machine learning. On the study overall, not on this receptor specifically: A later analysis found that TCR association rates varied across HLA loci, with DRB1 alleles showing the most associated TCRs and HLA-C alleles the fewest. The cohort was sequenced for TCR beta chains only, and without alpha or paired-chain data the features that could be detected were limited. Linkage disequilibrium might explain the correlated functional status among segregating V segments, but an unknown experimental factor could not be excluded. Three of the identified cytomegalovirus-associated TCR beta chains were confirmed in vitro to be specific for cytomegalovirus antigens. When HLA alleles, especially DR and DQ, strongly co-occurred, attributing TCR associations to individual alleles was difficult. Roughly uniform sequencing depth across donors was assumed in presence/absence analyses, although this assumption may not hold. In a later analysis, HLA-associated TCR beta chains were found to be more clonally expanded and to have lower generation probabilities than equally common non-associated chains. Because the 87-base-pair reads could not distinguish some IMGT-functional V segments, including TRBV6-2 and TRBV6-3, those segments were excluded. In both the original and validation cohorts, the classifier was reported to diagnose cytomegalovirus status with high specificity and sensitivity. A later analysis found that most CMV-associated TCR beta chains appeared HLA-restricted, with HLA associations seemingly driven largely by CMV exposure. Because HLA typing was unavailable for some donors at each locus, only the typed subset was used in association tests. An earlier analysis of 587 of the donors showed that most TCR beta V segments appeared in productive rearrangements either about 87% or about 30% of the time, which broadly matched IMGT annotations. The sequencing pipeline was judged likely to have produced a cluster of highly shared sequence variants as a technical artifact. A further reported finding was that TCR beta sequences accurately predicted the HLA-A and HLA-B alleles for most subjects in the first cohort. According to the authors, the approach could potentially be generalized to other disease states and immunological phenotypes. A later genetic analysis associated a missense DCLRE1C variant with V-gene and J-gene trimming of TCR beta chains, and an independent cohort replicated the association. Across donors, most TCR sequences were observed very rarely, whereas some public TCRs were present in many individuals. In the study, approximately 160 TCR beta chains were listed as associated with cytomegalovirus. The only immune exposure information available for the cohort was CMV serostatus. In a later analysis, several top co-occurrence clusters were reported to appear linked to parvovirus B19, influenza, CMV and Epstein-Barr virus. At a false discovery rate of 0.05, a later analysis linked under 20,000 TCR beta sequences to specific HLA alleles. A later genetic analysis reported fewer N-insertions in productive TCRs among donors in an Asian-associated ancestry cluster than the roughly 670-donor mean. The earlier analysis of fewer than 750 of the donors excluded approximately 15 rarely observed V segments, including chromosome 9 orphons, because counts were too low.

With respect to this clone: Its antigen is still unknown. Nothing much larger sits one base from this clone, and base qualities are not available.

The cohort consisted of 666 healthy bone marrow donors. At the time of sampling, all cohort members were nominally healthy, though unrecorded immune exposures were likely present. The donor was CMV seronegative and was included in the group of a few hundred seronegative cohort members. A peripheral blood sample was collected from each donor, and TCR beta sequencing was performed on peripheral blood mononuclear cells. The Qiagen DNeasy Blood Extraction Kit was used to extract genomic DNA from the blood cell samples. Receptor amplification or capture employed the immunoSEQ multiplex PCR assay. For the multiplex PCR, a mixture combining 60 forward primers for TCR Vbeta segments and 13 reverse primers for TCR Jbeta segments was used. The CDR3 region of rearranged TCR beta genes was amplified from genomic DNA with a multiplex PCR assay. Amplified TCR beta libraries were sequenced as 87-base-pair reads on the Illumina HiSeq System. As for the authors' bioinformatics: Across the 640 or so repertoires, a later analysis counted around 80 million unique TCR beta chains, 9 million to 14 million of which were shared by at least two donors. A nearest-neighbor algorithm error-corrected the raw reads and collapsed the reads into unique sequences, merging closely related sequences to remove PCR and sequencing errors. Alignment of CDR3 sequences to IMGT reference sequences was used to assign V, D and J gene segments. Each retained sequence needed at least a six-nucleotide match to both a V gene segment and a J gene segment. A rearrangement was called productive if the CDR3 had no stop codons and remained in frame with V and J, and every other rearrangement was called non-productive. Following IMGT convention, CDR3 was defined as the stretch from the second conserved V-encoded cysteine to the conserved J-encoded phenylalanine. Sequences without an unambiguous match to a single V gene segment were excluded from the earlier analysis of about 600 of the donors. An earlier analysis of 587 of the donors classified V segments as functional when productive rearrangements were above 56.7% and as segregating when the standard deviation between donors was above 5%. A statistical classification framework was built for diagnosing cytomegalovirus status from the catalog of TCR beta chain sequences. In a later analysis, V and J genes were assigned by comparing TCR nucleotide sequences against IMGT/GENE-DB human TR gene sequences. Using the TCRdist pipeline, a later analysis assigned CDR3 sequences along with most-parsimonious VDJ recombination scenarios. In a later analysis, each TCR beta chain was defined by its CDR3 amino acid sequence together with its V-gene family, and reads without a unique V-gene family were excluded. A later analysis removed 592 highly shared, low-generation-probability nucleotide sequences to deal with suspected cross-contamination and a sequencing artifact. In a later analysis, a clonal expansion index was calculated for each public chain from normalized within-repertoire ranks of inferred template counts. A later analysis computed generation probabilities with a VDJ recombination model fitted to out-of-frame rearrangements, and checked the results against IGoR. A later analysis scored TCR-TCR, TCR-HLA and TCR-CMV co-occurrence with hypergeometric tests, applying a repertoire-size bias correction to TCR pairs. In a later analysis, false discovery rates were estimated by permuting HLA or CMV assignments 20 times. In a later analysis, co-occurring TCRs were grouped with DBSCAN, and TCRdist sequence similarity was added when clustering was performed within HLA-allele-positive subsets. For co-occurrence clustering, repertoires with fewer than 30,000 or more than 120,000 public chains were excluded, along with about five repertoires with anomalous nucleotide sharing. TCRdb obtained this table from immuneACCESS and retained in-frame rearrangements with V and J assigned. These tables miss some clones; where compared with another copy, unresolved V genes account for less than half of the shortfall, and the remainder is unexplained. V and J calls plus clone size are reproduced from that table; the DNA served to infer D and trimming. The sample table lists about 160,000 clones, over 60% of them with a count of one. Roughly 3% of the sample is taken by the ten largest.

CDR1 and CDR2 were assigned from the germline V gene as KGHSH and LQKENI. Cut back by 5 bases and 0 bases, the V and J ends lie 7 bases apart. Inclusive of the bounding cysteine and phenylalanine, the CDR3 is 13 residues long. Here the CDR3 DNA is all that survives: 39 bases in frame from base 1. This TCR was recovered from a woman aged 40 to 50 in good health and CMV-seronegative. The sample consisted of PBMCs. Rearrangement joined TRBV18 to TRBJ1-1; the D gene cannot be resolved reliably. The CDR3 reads CASSGTVNTEAFF. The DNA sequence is TGTGCCAGCTCAGGTACAGTGAACACTGAAGCTTTCTTT. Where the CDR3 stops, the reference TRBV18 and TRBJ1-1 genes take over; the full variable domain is NAGVMQNPRHLVRRRGQEARLRCSPMKGHSHVYWYRQLPEEGLKFMVYLQKENIIDESGMPKERFSAEFPKEGPSILRIQQVVRGDSAAYFCASSGTVNTEAFFGQGTRLTVV.